What follows is one T cell receptor beta chain and its context. Its specificity is not known. This entry is derived from a study of cytomegalovirus exposure and HLA in healthy donors. General observations from the study: When a later analysis compared HLA-associated TCR beta chains with equally common others, the HLA-associated chains turned out to be more clonally expanded and to have lower generation probabilities. Using a false discovery rate of 0.05, a later analysis showed that 16,951 TCR beta sequences were associated with HLA alleles. Associated with cytomegalovirus, according to the listing, were 150 to 200 TCR beta chains.

Although they were nominally healthy when sampled, donors likely had unrecorded immune exposures. Germline CDR1 reads SQVTM; CDR2 reads ANQGSEA. The CDR3 is 15 amino acids. V lost 7 bases to trimming and J lost 2 bases, with 18 bases between them. With 60 Vbeta and 13 Jbeta primers, the PCR was carried out. Sequencing used immunoSEQ multiplex PCR; TCRdb keeps in-frame clones, though not all of them. The sample records about 150,000 clones, approximately 81% being singletons. The chain combines TRBV29-1 with TRBJ1-5; possibly TRBD1 for D (6 bases). The TCR originated in a woman between 40 and 55 years old in good health and CMV-seropositive. Input material: PBMCs. The CDR3 is CSATTGGYGNQPQHF. Written as DNA, the CDR3 is TGCAGCGCCACGACAGGAGGATATGGCAATCAGCCCCAGCATTTT.